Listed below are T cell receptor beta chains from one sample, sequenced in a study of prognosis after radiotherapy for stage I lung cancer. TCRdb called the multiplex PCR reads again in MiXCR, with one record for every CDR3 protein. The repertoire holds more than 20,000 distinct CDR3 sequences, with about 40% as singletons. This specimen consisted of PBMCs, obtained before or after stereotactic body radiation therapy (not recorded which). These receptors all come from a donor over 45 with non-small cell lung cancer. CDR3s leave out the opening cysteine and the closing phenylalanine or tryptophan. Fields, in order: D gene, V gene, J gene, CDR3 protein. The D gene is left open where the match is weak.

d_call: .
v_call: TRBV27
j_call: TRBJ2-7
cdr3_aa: ASSQQARSSYEQY

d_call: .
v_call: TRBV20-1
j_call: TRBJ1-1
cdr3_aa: SARDQGTEAF

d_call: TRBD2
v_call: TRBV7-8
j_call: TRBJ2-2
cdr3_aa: ASSFLAGGLGELF

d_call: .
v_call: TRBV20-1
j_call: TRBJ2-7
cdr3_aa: SAKIGLAQY

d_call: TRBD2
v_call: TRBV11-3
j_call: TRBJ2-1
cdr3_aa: ASSAPGTSGRSVHVNEQF

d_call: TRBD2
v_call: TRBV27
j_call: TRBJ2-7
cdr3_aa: ASSPMTSGRGEQY

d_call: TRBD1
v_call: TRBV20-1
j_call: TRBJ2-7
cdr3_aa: SAKVGQGSNEQY

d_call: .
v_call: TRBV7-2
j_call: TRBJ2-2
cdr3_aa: ASSSALGGELF

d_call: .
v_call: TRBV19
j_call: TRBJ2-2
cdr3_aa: ASSILRGELF

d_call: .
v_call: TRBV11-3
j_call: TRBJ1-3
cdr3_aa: ASSSIRGNTIY

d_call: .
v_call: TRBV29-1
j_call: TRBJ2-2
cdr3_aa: TVGGTNTGELF

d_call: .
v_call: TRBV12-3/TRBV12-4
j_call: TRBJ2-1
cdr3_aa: ACSDRYNEQF

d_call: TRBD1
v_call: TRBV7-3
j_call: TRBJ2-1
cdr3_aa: ASSSGQGWYNEQF

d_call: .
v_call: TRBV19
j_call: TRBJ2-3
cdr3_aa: ASRLAWTDTQY

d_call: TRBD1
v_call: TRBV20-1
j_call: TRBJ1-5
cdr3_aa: SAQTGTGNQPQH

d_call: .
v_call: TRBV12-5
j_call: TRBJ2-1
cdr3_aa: ASGPSRSPYNEQF

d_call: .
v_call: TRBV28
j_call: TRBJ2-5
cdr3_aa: ASSTNRGQETQY

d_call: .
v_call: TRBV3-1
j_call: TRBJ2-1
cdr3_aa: ASSQGGHTLNNEQF

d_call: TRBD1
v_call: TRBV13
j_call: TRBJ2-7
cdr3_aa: ASSKGQSSSYEQY

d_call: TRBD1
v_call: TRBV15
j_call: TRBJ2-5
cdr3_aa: ATSRGDRGFETQY

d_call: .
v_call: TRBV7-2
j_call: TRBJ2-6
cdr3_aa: ASSPDSGANVLT

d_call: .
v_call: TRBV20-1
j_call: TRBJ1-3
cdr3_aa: TAGPVVGGNTIY

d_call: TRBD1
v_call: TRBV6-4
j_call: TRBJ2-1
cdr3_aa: ASSDSGTGGGNEQF

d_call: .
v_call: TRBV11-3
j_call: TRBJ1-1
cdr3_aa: ASRLGRNTEAF

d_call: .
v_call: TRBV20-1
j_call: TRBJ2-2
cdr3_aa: STPSEVTGELF

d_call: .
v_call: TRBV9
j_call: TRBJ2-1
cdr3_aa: ASSETRTLGYNEQF

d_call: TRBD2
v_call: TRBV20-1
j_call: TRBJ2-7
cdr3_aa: SASVAGGGNSYEQY

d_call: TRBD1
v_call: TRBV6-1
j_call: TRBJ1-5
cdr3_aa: ASIWDRAGHPQH

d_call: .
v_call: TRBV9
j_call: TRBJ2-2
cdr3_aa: ASSVSSAMELF

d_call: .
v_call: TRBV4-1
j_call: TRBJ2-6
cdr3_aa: ASSQEGVGSGANVLT

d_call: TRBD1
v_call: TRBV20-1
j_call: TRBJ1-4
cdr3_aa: SAPGGVEEKLF

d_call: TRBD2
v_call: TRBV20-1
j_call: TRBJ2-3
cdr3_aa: SARLAGTDTQY

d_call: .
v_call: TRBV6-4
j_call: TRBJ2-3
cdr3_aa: ASSDGNTDTQY

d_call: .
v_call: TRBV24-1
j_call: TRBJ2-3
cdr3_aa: ATSDPGSQRDTQY

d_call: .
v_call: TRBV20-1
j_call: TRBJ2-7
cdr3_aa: SAGRGGSYEQY

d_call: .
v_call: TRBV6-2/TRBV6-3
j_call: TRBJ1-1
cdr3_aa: SSSPTTCSGAF

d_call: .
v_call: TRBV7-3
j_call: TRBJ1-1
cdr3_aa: ASSLGPKNTEAF

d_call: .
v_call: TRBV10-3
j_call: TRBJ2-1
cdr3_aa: AIRGGGNEQF

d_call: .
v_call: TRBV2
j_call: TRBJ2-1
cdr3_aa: ASSSGPYNEQF

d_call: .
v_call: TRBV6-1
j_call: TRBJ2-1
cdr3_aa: ASSGLACNEQF

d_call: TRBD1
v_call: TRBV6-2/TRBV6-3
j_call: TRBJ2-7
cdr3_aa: ASSDGTENSYEQY

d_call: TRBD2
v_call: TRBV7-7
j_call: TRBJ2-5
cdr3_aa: ASSLVRGDQETQY

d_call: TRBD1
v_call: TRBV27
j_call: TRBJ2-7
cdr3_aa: ASSLRPGTVDEQY

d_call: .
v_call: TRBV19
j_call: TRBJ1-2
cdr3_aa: ASKGQVSNRYCYT

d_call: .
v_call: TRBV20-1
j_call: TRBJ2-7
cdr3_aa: SARPLRGRIANEQY

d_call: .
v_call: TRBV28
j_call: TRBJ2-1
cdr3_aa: ASRTGGAAPSYNEQF

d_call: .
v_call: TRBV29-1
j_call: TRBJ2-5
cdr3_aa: SVQAQQETQY

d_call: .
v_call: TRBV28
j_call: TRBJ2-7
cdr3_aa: ASTSGVGYEQY

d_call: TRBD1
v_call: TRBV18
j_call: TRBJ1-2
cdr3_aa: GGSPGGTAFNYGYT

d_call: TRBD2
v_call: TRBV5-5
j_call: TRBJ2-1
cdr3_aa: ASSHGSSGRNEQF

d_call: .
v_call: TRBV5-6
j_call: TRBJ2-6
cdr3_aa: ASSSYHSGANVLT

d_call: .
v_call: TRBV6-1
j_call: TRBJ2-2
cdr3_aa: ASTPIPDRGVTSVRTGELF

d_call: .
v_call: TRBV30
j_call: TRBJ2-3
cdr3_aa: ARSGGGTDKQY